This section outlines one T cell receptor beta chain sequence together with its context. CDR1 is SGHRS, CDR2 YFSETQ, per germline. Trimming removed 0 bases from V and 2 bases from J, with 5 bases in between. This CDR3 is built from 14 residues. These data are taken from a study of blood T cell repertoires in COVID-19. Overall study: Italy, Spain and the United States were the sources of the convalescent and acute COVID-19 samples. Sample material is recorded as cDNA or gDNA derived from T cells, B-cell-depleted T cells, or PBMCs.

As originally analysed: Scientists estimated how many nucleated cells there were by amplifying reference gene primers. Sequencing was performed with immunoSEQ multiplex PCR; in TCRdb, only in-frame clones are kept and a portion is missing. Clone size and V and J calls were adopted from that table, with D and trimming inferred from the DNA. The sample includes 150,000 to 200,000 clones, 80% to 90% of them seen just once. The rearrangement uses TRBV5-1 and TRBJ2-2; D not certain. This receptor was taken from a man aged 60 to 69 with acute or convalescent COVID-19. The source material was peripheral blood. CDR3 nucleotides: TGCGCCAGCAGCTTGGGACTTAACACCGGGGAGCTGTTTTTT. It codes for CASSLGLNTGELFF.